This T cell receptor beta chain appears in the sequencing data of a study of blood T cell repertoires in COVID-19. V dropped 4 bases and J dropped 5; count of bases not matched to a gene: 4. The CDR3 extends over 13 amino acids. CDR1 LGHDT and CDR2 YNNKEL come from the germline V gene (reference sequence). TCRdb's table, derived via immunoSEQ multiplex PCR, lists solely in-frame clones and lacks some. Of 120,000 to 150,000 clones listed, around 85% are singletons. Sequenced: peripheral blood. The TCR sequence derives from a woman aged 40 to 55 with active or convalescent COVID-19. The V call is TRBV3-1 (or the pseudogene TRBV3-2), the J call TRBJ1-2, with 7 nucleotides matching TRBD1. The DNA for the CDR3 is TGTGCCAGCAGCCCGGGACAGAAATATGGCTACACCTTC. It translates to CASSPGQKYGYTF.